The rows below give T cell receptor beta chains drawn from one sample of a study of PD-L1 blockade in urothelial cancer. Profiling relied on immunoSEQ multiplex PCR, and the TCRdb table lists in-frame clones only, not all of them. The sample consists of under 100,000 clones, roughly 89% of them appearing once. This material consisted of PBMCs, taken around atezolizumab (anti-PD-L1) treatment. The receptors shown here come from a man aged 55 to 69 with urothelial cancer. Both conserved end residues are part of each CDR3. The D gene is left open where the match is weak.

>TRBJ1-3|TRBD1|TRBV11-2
TGTGCCAGCAGCTTAGATCTCTACAGGGGAACTGGAAACACCATATATTTT
CASSLDLYRGTGNTIYF
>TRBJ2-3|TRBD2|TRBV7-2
TGTGCCAGCAGCCGGACTAGCGGGAGTATGATGGATACGCAGTATTTT
CASSRTSGSMMDTQYF
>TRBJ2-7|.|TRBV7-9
TGTGCCAGCAGCTTAGGGGCCGGGACACGATCTTTCTACGAGCAGTACTTC
CASSLGAGTRSFYEQYF
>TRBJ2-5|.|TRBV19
TGTGCCAGTAGTATCGGTCGCAGCAGCCGGACTACTGAGACCCAGTACTTC
CASSIGRSSRTTETQYF
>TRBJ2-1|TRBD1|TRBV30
TGTGCCTGGAGCCGGGACAGGGGTCTTGGTGAGCAGTTCTTC
CAWSRDRGLGEQFF
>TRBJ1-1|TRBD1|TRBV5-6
TGTGCCAGCAGCTTGGACAGGGGGACTGAAGCTTTCTTT
CASSLDRGTEAFF
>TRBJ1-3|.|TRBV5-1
TGCGCCAGCAGCTCCGGTAGTATCTCTGGAAACACCATATATTTT
CASSSGSISGNTIYF
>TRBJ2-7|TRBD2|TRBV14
TGTGCCAGCAGCCCCGGAACGTCCGGGACTAGCGGGAACTACGAGCAGTACTTC
CASSPGTSGTSGNYEQYF
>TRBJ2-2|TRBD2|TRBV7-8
TGTGCCAGCAGCCTCATCGGGGGGATACAATCCGGGGAGCTGTTTTTT
CASSLIGGIQSGELFF
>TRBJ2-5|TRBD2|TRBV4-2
TGTGCCAGCAGCCAGACTAGCGAGGAGACCCAGTACTTC
CASSQTSEETQYF
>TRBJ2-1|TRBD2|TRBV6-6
TGTGCCAGCAGTTACGATAGCGGGGGCTCTAATGAGCAGTTCTTC
CASSYDSGGSNEQFF
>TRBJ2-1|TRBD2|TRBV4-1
TGCGCCAGCAGCCAAGGCCTAACTAGCGGGAGTTACAATGAGCAGTTCTTC
CASSQGLTSGSYNEQFF